This paragraph reports one T cell receptor beta chain. This sample stems from a study of cytomegalovirus exposure and HLA in healthy donors. Study information: The Caucasian-associated ancestry cluster held under 90% of 350 to 450 genotyped donors.

CDR3 length: 12 amino acids. Germline loops: CDR1 MNHEY, CDR2 SVGAGI. Trimming pared 8 bases from V and 2 bases from J, leaving 6 bases between. The PCR used 60 Vbeta and 13 Jbeta primers. Assay used: immunoSEQ multiplex PCR; TCRdb lists only in-frame clones, some missing. Here the sample spans approximately 100,000 clones, about 76% being singletons. The rearrangement links TRBV6-5 to TRBJ2-2; D is possibly TRBD2 (6 bases). The material sequenced was PBMCs. This receptor was taken from a woman in her 40s in good health and CMV-seronegative. The CDR3 region is CASGTNTGELFF. The CDR3 DNA follows: TGTGCCAGCGGGACTAACACCGGGGAGCTGTTTTTT.